This T cell receptor (beta chain) was found in a study of OX40 agonist ivuxolimab in advanced cancers. Study-level information: Ivuxolimab, an agonist antibody against OX40 (CD134), was given to patients. Partial responses were achieved by three patients, one with hepatocellular carcinoma and two with cutaneous melanoma. General study results and limits: Circulating CD4+ and CD8+ T cells showed clonal expansion by week 6 at 0.1 to 3.0 mg/kg.

In the case of this clone: Its specificity is unknown.

Sequencing was performed with immunoSEQ multiplex PCR; in TCRdb, only in-frame clones are kept and a portion is missing. This sample has about 58,000 clones; 70% to 90% occur once, and the top ten carry approximately 13%. V was cut by 2 bases and J by 5 bases, with 9 bases left in between. The CDR3 sequence is 13 residues long. Per the germline V gene, CDR1 is MNHEY and CDR2 is SMNVEV (reference sequence). Blood draws occurred at baseline, cycle 4 day 1, and cycle 7 day 1. The sample here was CD4+ or CD8+ T cells sorted from blood, taken in a trial of the OX40 agonist ivuxolimab. The V gene is TRBV27, the J gene TRBJ1-2, with D perhaps TRBD1 (6 bases). This TCR derives from an adult with an advanced solid tumor such as melanoma, head and neck, liver or kidney cancer. The CDR3 reads CASSLGGQYGYTF. In nucleotides, the CDR3 is TGTGCCAGCAGTTTAGGAGGACAGTATGGCTACACCTTC.